This T cell receptor beta chain emerged from a study of blood T cell repertoires in COVID-19 (dated by TCRdb to 2020 to 2021). Concerning the study at large: Samples from collaborators originated in the United States, Italy and Spain and spanned both the acute and convalescent phases of COVID-19. The material from the prospective study consisted of cDNA or gDNA derived from T cells, B-cell-depleted T cells, or PBMCs. Deeply sampled blood TCRbeta repertoires from subjects exposed to, actively infected with, or recovered from COVID-19 were included in the dataset. The repertoires were made available in a free public database intended to serve as a resource for research on the immune response to SARS-CoV-2. The samples were drawn from two sources: the first 160 participants of the ongoing ImmuneRACE study, and some 1,300 subjects contributed by 6 global collaborators. Nearly every sample came with metadata listing a de-identified subject ID, COVID-19 status, age in years and sex. HLA class I and class II types, where available, came from metadata supplied by the sample provider rather than from assay-based typing.

Overall results and qualifications from the work: The amount of clinical and demographic metadata varied by source and participant and was provided uncurated.

To note about this clone: What this receptor recognizes is not known. Qualities for individual bases were not recorded, and no much larger clone is one base off.

TCRbeta CDR3 regions were amplified from genomic DNA using the immunoSEQ Assay, a bias-controlled multiplex PCR. As for the original processing: The number of nucleated cells in each sample was estimated by amplification of reference gene primers within the assay. To quantify the absolute abundance of each unique TCRbeta CDR3 rearrangement, sequence reads were collapsed and filtered. Productive Simpson clonality was computed per sample as the square root of Simpson's diversity index over productive rearrangements. Here the immuneACCESS table is served through TCRdb, limited to in-frame sequences with V and J called. Missing clones are a known gap in these copies; in checked studies unresolved V genes cover under half, and the rest lacks a known reason. V and J calls and clone size are given by that table; D and trimming were obtained from the DNA. The sample data list approximately 58,000 clones, and approximately 91% of these were observed just once. 3.1% of the sample is held by the ten biggest clonotypes.

From its cysteine to its phenylalanine, the CDR3 spans 16 amino acids. Of all the DNA, just the CDR3 is kept, 48 bases in frame from base 1. From V the trimming removes 4 bases and from J it removes 6 bases, while the gene matches leave 10 bases of the junction unaccounted for. The germline V gene provides CDR1 KGHDR and CDR2 SFDVKD. Whole blood was collected in K2EDTA tubes by collaborating institutions according to the institutions' own protocols. For TCRbeta analysis, collaborators shipped samples as frozen whole blood, isolated PBMCs, or DNA extracted from either of those sample types. The sequenced material came from peripheral blood. The sequence links TRBV24-1 to TRBJ2-1; 8 nucleotides in the junction match TRBD1. The clonotype was recovered from a human donor in a cohort sampled during active COVID-19. At the DNA level, the sequence is TGTGCCACCAGTGAGAAGGGGACAGGAGTACTCAATGAGCAGTTCTTC. The translation is CATSEKGTGVLNEQFF.